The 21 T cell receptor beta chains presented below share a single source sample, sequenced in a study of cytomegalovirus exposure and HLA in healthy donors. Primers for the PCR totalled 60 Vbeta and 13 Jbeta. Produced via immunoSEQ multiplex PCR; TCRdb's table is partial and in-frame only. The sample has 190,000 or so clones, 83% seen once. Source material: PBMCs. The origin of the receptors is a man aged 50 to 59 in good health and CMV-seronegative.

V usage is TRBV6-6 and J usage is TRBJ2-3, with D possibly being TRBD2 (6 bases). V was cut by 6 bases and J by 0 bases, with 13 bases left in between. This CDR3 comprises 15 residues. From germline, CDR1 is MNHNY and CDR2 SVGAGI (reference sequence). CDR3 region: CASRPTAGSTDTQYF. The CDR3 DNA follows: TGTGCCAGCAGGCCCACTGCGGGGAGCACAGATACGCAGTATTTT.

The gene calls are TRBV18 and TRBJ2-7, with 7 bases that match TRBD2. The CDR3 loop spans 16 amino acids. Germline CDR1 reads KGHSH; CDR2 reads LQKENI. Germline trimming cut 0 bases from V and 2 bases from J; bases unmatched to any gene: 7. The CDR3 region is CASSPPRGGDPYEQYF. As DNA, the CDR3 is TGTGCCAGCTCACCACCGAGGGGAGGGGACCCCTACGAGCAGTACTTC.

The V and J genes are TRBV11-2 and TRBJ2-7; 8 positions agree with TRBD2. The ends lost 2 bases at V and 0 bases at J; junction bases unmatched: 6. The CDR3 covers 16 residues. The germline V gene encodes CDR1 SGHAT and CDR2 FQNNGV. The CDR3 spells CASSLKRAGDSYEQYF. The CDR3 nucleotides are TGTGCCAGCAGCTTAAAACGAGCGGGGGACTCCTACGAGCAGTACTTC.

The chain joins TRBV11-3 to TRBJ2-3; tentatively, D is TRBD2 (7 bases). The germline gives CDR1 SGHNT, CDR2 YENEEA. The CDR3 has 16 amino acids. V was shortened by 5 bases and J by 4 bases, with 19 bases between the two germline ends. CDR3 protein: CASSQGTTPSADTQYF. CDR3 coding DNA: TGTGCCAGCAGCCAGGGGACTACCCCCAGTGCAGATACGCAGTATTTT.

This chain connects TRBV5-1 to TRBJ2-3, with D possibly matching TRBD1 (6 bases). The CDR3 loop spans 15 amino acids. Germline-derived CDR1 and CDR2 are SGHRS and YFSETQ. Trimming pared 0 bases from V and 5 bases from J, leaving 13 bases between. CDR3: CASSLVWGQGDTQYF. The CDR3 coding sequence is TGCGCCAGCAGCTTGGTGTGGGGGCAGGGAGATACGCAGTATTTT.

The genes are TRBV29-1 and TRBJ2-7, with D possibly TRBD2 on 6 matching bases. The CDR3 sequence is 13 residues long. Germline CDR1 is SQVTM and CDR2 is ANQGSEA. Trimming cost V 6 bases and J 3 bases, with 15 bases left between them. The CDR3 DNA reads TGCAGCGTCGCTACGGGGGATGACTACGAGCAGTACTTC. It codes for CSVATGDDYEQYF.

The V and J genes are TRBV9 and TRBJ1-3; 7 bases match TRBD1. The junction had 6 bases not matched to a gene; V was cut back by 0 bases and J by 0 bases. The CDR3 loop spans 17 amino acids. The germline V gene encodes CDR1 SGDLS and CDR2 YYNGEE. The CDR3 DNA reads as TGTGCCAGCAGCGTAGACAGGGGCCGAGGCTCTGGAAACACCATATATTTT. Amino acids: CASSVDRGRGSGNTIYF.

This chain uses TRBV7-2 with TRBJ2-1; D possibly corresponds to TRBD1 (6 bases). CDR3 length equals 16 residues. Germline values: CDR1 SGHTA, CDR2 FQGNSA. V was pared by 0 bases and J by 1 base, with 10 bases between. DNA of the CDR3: TGTGCCAGCAGCTTAGCGCAGCAGGGGTCCTACAATGAGCAGTTCTTC. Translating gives CASSLAQQGSYNEQFF.

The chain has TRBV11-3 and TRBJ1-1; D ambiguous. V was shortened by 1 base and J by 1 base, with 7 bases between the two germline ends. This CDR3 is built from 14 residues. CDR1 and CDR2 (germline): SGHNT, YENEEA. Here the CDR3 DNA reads TGTGCCAGCAGCTTAGGGCTGCAGAACACTGAAGCTTTCTTT. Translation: CASSLGLQNTEAFF.

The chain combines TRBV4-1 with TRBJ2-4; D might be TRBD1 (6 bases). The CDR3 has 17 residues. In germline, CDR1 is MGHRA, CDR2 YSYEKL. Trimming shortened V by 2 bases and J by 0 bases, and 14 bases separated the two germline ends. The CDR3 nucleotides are TGCGCCAGCAGCCAAATGGGACAAACTCTAGCCAAAAACATTCAGTACTTC. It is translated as CASSQMGQTLAKNIQYF.

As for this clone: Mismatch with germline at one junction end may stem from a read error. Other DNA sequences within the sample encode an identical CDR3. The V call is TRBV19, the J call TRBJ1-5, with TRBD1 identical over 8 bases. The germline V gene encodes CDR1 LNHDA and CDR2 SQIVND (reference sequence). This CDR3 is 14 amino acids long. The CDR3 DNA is TGTGCTAGTAGCGTCGACAGGGGCAGAAAGCCCCAGCATTTT. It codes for CASSVDRGRKPQHF.

The CDR3 reads CASSEDGGIYGYTF. The DNA of the CDR3 is TGTGCCAGCAGTGAGGACGGGGGGATCTATGGCTACACCTTC. This chain links TRBV6-1 with TRBJ1-2; possible D gene TRBD1, 5 bases. Germline CDR1 and CDR2: MNHNS and SASEGT. The CDR3 is made up of 14 amino acids. V was pared by 3 bases and J by 4 bases, with 12 bases between.

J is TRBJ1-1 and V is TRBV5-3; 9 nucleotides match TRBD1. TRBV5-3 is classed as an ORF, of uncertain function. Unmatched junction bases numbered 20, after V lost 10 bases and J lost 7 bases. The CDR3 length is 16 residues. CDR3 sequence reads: CAHENPGQGRFGEAFF. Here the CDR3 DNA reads TGTGCCCACGAAAATCCGGGACAGGGTAGATTTGGTGAAGCTTTCTTT.

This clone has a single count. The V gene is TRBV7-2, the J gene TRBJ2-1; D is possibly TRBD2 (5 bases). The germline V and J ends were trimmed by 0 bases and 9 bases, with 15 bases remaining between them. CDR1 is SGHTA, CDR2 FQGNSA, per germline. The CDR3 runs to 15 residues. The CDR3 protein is CASSLAGSELPEQFF. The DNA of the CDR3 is TGTGCCAGCAGCTTAGCTGGTAGCGAATTACCTGAGCAGTTCTTC.

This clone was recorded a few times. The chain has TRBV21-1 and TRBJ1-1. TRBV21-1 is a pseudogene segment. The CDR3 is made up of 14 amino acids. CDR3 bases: TGTGCCAGCAGCACAGGAGGGTACGACACTGAAGCTTTCTTT. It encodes CASSTGGYDTEAFF.

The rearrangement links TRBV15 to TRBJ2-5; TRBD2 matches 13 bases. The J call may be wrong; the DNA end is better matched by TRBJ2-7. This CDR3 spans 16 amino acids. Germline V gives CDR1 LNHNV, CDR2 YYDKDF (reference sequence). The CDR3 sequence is CATSRRTSGSSYEQYF. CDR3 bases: TGTGCCACCAGCAGACGGACTAGCGGGAGCTCCTACGAGCAGTACTTC.

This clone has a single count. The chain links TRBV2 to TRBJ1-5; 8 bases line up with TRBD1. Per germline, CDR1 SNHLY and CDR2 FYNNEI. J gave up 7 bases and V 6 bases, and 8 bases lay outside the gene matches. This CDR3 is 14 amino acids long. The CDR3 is CASRGPRGRQPQHF. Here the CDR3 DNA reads TGTGCCAGCAGGGGCCCCAGGGGGCGGCAGCCCCAGCATTTT.

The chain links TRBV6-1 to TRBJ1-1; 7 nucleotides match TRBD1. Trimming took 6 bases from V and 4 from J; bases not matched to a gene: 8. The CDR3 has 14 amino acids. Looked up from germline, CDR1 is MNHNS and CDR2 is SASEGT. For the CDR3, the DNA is TGTGCCAGCAGGAACACAGGGGCCGGCACTGAAGCTTTCTTT. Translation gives CASRNTGAGTEAFF.

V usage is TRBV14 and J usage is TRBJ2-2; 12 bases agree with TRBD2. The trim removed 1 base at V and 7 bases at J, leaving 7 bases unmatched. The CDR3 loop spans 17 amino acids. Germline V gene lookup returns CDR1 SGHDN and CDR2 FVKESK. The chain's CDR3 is CASSQGLAGAKFGELFF. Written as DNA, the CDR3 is TGTGCCAGCAGCCAAGGACTAGCGGGGGCCAAATTCGGGGAGCTGTTTTTT.

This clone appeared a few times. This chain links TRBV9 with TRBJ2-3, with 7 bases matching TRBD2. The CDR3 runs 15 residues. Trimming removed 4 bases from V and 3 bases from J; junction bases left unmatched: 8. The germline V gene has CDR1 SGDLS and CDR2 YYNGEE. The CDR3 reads CASSPGRVGTDTQYF. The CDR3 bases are TGTGCCAGCAGCCCTGGGAGGGTTGGGACAGATACGCAGTATTTT. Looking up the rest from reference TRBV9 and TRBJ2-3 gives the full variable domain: DSGVTQTPKHLITATGQRVTLRCSPRSGDLSVYWYQQSLDQGLQFLIQYYNGEERAKGNILERFSAQQFPDLHSELNLSSLELGDSALYFCASSPGRVGTDTQYFGPGTRLTVL.

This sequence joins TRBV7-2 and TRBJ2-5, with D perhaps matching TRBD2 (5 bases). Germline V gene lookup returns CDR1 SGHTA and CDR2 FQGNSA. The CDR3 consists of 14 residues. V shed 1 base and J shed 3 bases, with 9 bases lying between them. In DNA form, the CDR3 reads TGTGCCAGCAGCTTAGGAGGGTACGAAGAGACCCAGTACTTC. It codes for CASSLGGYEETQYF.